This T cell receptor (beta chain) was recorded in a study of blood T cell repertoires in COVID-19 (TCRdb year 2020). Turning to the overall study: Collaborator samples came from the United States, Italy and Spain and covered acute and convalescent phases of COVID-19. The prospective study material was composed of cDNA or gDNA derived from T cells, B-cell-depleted T cells, or PBMCs. The dataset comprised deeply sampled blood TCRbeta repertoires from subjects exposed to, actively infected with, or recovered from COVID-19. The repertoires were released in a freely available public database intended as a resource for research on the immune response to SARS-CoV-2. Samples came from the ongoing ImmuneRACE study (first 160 participants) plus 1,254 subjects from 6 global collaborators. Sample metadata almost always included a de-identified subject ID, COVID-19 status, age in years and sex. HLA class I and class II types, where available, came from metadata supplied by the sample provider rather than from assay-based typing.

In regard to this clone: What this receptor recognizes is not known. No much larger clone exists at a distance of one base, and base qualities are not known.

The full study reports these points: How much clinical and demographic metadata was included differed by source and by participant, and the metadata was provided uncurated.

The immunoSEQ Assay, a bias-controlled multiplex PCR, was used to amplify TCRbeta CDR3 regions from genomic DNA. The original methods were these. Nucleated cell counts per sample were estimated from amplification of reference gene primers within the assay. To quantify the absolute abundance of each unique TCRbeta CDR3 rearrangement, sequence reads were collapsed and filtered. For each sample, productive Simpson clonality was calculated as the square root of Simpson's diversity index across productive rearrangements. Not all clones reach the TCRdb copy of this immuneACCESS table, which keeps in-frame sequences only. Checked studies attribute under half of the gap to unresolved V genes and leave the rest unexplained. V and J calls and clone size are copied from that table; D and trimming were computed from the DNA. The sample data list 90,000 to 120,000 clones, and about 90% of these were observed just once. The ten largest clones represent 4% to 6% of the sample.

Whole blood was collected in K2EDTA tubes by collaborating institutions according to the institutions' own protocols. For TCRbeta analysis, collaborator samples were shipped as frozen whole blood, as isolated PBMCs, or as DNA extracted from either sample type. The CDR3 sequence holds 14 residues, the cysteine and phenylalanine included. Only the CDR3 DNA stays, 42 bases, in frame from base 1. Per the germline V gene, SNHLY is the CDR1 and FYNNEI is the CDR2. Trimming removed 7 bases from V and 6 bases from J; the gene matches leave 9 bases unexplained. The sequenced sample consisted of peripheral blood. The rearrangement combines TRBV2 with TRBJ2-3; 8 of the junction bases match TRBD2. The sequence came from a man aged 40-50 years with active or convalescent COVID-19. This receptor has the CDR3 CASTTSGLWDTQYF. The nucleotides read TGTGCCAGCACCACTAGCGGCCTGTGGGATACGCAGTATTTT. Joined to the reference TRBV2 and TRBJ2-3 proteins, this CDR3 gives the full variable domain: EPEVTQTPSHQVTQMGQEVILRCVPISNHLYFYWYRQILGQKVEFLVSFYNNEISEKSEIFDDQFSVERPDGSNFTLKIRSTKLEDSAMYFCASTTSGLWDTQYFGPGTRLTVL.